This is a list of T cell receptor beta chains from one sample in a study of T cells in narcolepsy. Clones were sequenced by immunoSEQ multiplex PCR, and TCRdb holds only the in-frame ones, with some missing. In the table there are approximately 9,400 clones, 70% of which are singletons. Source material: CD45RA- memory CD8+ T cells from PBMCs. These receptors were obtained from a human donor with narcolepsy. CDR3s include the opening cysteine and the closing phenylalanine or tryptophan. A D gene is named only where the DNA matches it firmly. Expanded clones get a size class; other rows say once, few or many, or leave the size out.

clone size | D gene | J gene | V gene | CDR3 DNA | CDR3 protein
- | TRBD2 | TRBJ2-1 | TRBV4-3 | TGCGCCAGCAGCCACTGGACTAGCGATAATGAGCAGTTCTTC | CASSHWTSDNEQFF
- | TRBD2 | TRBJ2-2 | TRBV27 | TGTGCCAGCAGTTTCCGACTAGCGGAGAACACCGGGGAGCTGTTTTTT | CASSFRLAENTGELFF
- | - | TRBJ2-7 | TRBV11-2 | TGTGCCAGCAGCCCCGGCGGCTACGAGCAGTACTTC | CASSPGGYEQYF
- | - | TRBJ2-7 | TRBV7-2 | TGTGCCAGCAGCTTGGTGGGAGAGTTCTACGAGCAGTACTTC | CASSLVGEFYEQYF
- | - | TRBJ1-6 | TRBV27 | TGTGCCAGCAGTTTGGGGGGCCTCTATAATTCACCCCTCCACTTT | CASSLGGLYNSPLHF
- | - | TRBJ2-1 | TRBV9 | TGTGCCAGCAGCGTAGCCGGGACATGTGAGCAGTTCTTC | CASSVAGTCEQFF
- | - | TRBJ2-6 | TRBV6-5 | TGTGCCAGCAGTTACGGGCATGGAGGGGCCAACGTCCTGACTTTC | CASSYGHGGANVLTF
- | - | TRBJ1-4 | TRBV5-5 | TGTGCCAGCAGCTCACAGGAAGATATTAATGAAAAACTGTTTTTT | CASSSQEDINEKLFF
- | TRBD2 | TRBJ2-2 | TRBV2 | TGTGCCAGCAGTTTTTGGCCAGCGGGATACGAGAACGGGGAGCTGTTTTTT | CASSFWPAGYENGELFF
- | - | TRBJ1-1 | TRBV4-2 | TGTGCCAGCAGCACAAGGGGGAACACTGAAGCTTTCTTT | CASSTRGNTEAFF
- | - | TRBJ1-1 | TRBV4-3 | TGCGCCAGCAGCTACGGGGGGAACACTGAAGCTTTCTTT | CASSYGGNTEAFF
- | TRBD2 | TRBJ2-1 | TRBV13 | TGTGCCAGCAGCATGCCCAGCGGGAGGGCTTACAATGAGCAGTTCTTC | CASSMPSGRAYNEQFF
- | - | TRBJ1-2 | TRBV5-5 | TGTGCCAGCAGCTTGGGAGGAGGGAACTATGGCTACACCTTC | CASSLGGGNYGYTF
- | - | TRBJ2-2 | TRBV19 | TGTGCCAGTAGTATGTGGGACAAAAACACCGGGGAGCTGTTTTTT | CASSMWDKNTGELFF
- | - | TRBJ2-6 | TRBV6-1 | TGTGCCAGCCGGACAGAGATCTCTGGGGCCAACGTCCTGACTTTC | CASRTEISGANVLTF
few | TRBD1 | TRBJ1-6 | TRBV7-9 | TGTGCCAGCAGTAGGGGGCTGAGACCCCTCCACTTT | CASSRGLRPLHF
- | - | TRBJ1-4 | TRBV4-1 | TGCGCCAGCAGCCAAGATGCGGGGTGGGGGGTCGAAAAACTGTTTTTT | CASSQDAGWGVEKLFF
- | TRBD2 | TRBJ2-7 | TRBV4-3 | TGCGCCAGCAGCCAAGATTGGGTAGCGGGAGAGCTACTTACCGAGCAGTACTTC | CASSQDWVAGELLTEQYF
- | - | TRBJ1-2 | TRBV9 | TGTGCCAGCAGCGTAGAAGATAACTATGGCTACACCTTC | CASSVEDNYGYTF
- | - | TRBJ2-2 | TRBV6-4 | TGTGCCAGCAGTGAAAAGGAAGTGGGGGAGCTGTTTTTT | CASSEKEVGELFF
- | - | TRBJ2-7 | TRBV5-3 | TGTGCCAGAAGCTTGACGGGCTACGAGCAGTACTTC | CARSLTGYEQYF
- | - | TRBJ2-7 | TRBV6-6 | TGTGCCAGCAACCACTACGAGCAGTACTTC | CASNHYEQYF
- | - | TRBJ1-6 | TRBV10-3 | TGTGCCACCTTGAACCGTTGGGGCGGTTCACCCCTCCACTTT | CATLNRWGGSPLHF
- | TRBD1 | TRBJ2-6 | TRBV4-3 | TGCGCCAGCAGCCAACTAGACAGGGCAGGGGCCAACGTCCTGACTTTC | CASSQLDRAGANVLTF
- | - | TRBJ1-1 | TRBV7-3 | TGTGCCAGCAGCTTAATGGGGGCGGTAAACACTGAAGCTTTCTTT | CASSLMGAVNTEAFF
once | - | TRBJ2-2 | TRBV7-9 | TGTGCCAGCAGCTTACCCATAGGGGACGCCGGGGAGCTGTTTTTT | CASSLPIGDAGELFF
- | - | TRBJ2-3 | TRBV7-3 | TGTGCCAGCAGCTTGATCGGGGGTAGCACAGATACGCAGTATTTT | CASSLIGGSTDTQYF
- | - | TRBJ2-5 | TRBV6-8 | TGTGCCAGCAGTTTCACAGGGATTCCGGAGACCCAGTACTTC | CASSFTGIPETQYF
- | - | TRBJ2-3 | TRBV11-1 | TGTGCCAGCAGCTTAGCCACAGATACGCAGTATTTT | CASSLATDTQYF
- | - | TRBJ2-5 | TRBV7-8 | TGTGCCAGCAGCGAGCCATGGGTGGAGACCCAGTACTTC | CASSEPWVETQYF
- | - | TRBJ1-4 | TRBV29-1 | TGCAGCGTTGTGGGCACACCGGAGGAAAAACTGTTTTTT | CSVVGTPEEKLFF
- | - | TRBJ1-1 | TRBV5-6 | TGTGCCAGCAGCCGAGGGGGAGCTAACACTGAAGCTTTCTTT | CASSRGGANTEAFF
- | - | TRBJ1-1 | TRBV19 | TGTGCCAGTAGTCCCCTTACGAACACTGAAGCTTTCTTT | CASSPLTNTEAFF
- | - | TRBJ2-3 | TRBV11-2 | TGTGCCAGCAGCCGACCCTCTGACACAGATACGCAGTATTTT | CASSRPSDTDTQYF
few | - | TRBJ1-1 | TRBV6-5 | TGTGCCAGCACCCCGTTCACAGACAACACTGAAGCTTTCTTT | CASTPFTDNTEAFF
- | TRBD2 | TRBJ2-1 | TRBV28 | TGTGCCAGCAAAGGGTCTAGCGGATACAATGAGCAGTTCTTC | CASKGSSGYNEQFF
- | - | TRBJ1-4 | TRBV4-3 | TGCGCCAGCAGCCAAGATCCCCCAAGGCCCCTCGGGTCAACTAATGAAAAACTGTTTTTT | CASSQDPPRPLGSTNEKLFF
- | - | TRBJ2-3 | TRBV7-9 | TGTGCCAGCAGCCGCCCTGGAGTTAGCACAGATACGCAGTATTTT | CASSRPGVSTDTQYF
- | TRBD1 | TRBJ1-2 | TRBV28 | TGTGCCAGCAGTTCAGGGACAGGGTACTATGGCTACACCTTC | CASSSGTGYYGYTF
- | - | TRBJ2-1 | TRBV9 | TGTGCCAGCAGCGTAGACTACAACAATGAGCAGTTCTTC | CASSVDYNNEQFF
- | TRBD1 | TRBJ2-7 | TRBV5-6 | TGTGCCAGCAGCTTACCTACAGGGGGAGAGCAGTACTTC | CASSLPTGGEQYF
- | TRBD1 | TRBJ1-3 | TRBV4-3 | TGCGCCAGCAGCCATGGGACAGGGGGCATAGGAAACACCATATATTTT | CASSHGTGGIGNTIYF
- | - | TRBJ2-7 | TRBV19 | TGTGCCAGTAGTGCCGTGGGGGAGCAGTACTTC | CASSAVGEQYF
few | - | TRBJ2-3 | TRBV11-1 | TGTGCCAGCATCCTCATAACCGCGGGGTGGGAGACAGATACGCAGTATTTT | CASILITAGWETDTQYF
few | - | TRBJ2-7 | TRBV19 | TGTGCCAGTAGTATGCTAGCTTGGGACTACGAGCAGTACTTC | CASSMLAWDYEQYF
- | TRBD1 | TRBJ1-2 | TRBV9 | TGTGCCAGCAGCGCTCAATGGACAGGCCGGGGTGGCTACACCTTC | CASSAQWTGRGGYTF
- | TRBD1 | TRBJ2-7 | TRBV6-6 | TGTGCCAGCAGTTACTTGGACAGGGGCGAGCAGTACTTC | CASSYLDRGEQYF
once | - | TRBJ2-5 | TRBV5-5 | TGTGCCAGCATCGAATGGGGGGTATCGGAGACCCAGTACTTC | CASIEWGVSETQYF
once | TRBD2 | TRBJ2-1 | TRBV7-9 | TGTGCCAGCAGCTCGACTAGCGGGAGAAGGAATGAGCAGTTCTTC | CASSSTSGRRNEQFF
- | TRBD2 | TRBJ2-1 | TRBV30 | TGTGCCTGGGGATTGGGAGGGAACCCCTACAATGAGCAGTTCTTC | CAWGLGGNPYNEQFF